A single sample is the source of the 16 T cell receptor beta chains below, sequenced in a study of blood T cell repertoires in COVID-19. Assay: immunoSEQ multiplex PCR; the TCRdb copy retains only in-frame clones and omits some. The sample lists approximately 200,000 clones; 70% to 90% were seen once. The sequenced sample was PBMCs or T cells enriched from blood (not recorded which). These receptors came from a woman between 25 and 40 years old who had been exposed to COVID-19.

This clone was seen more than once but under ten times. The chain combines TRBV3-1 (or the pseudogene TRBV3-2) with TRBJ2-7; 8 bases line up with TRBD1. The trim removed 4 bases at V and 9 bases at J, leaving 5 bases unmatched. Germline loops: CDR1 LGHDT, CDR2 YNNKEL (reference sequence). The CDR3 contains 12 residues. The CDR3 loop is CASSRGTGLQYF. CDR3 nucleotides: TGTGCCAGCAGCCGAGGGACAGGCTTGCAGTACTTC.

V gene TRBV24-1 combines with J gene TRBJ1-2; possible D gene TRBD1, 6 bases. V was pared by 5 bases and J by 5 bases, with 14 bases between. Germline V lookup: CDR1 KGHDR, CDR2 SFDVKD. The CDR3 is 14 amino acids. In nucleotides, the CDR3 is TGTGCCACCAGTGCCGGGACAAGGCCGTATGGCTACACCTTC. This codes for CATSAGTRPYGYTF.

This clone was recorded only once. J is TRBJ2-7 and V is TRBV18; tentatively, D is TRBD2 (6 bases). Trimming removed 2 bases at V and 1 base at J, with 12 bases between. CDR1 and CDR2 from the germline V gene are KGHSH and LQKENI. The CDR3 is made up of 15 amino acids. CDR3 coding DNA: TGTGCCAGCTCACCATCGCAGGGAGGTTCCTACGAGCAGTACTTC. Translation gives CASSPSQGGSYEQYF.

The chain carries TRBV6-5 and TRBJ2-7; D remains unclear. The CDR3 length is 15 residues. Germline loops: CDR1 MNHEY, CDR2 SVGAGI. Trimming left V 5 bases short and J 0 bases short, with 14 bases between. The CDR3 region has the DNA TGTGCCAGCAGTCTCCGAGCCTATAGCTCCTACGAGCAGTACTTC. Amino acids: CASSLRAYSSYEQYF.

CDR3 in amino acids: CASSRGQPVYGYTF. DNA for the CDR3: TGTGCCAGCAGCCGCGGGCAGCCTGTCTATGGCTACACCTTC. The rearrangement joins TRBV6-5 to TRBJ1-2; D remains unclear. V lost 6 bases to trimming and J lost 4 bases, with 15 bases between them. The CDR3 consists of 14 residues. CDR1 and CDR2 from the germline V gene are MNHEY and SVGAGI.

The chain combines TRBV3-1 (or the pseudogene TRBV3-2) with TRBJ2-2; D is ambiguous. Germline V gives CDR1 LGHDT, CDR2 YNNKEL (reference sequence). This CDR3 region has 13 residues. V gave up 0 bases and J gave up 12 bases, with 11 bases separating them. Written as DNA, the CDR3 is TGTGCCAGCAGCCAAGATAGAGATCCTCAGCTGTTTTTT. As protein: CASSQDRDPQLFF.

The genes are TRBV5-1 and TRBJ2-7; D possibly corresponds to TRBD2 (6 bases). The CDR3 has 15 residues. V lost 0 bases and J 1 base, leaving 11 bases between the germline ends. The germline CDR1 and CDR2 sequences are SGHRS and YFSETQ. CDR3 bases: TGCGCCAGCAGCTTGGATCCGGGGGAGTCCTACGAGCAGTACTTC. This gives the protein CASSLDPGESYEQYF.

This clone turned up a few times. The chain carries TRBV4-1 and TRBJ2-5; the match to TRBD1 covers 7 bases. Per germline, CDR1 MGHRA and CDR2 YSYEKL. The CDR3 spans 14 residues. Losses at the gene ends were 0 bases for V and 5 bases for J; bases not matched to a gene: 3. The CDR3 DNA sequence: TGCGCCAGCAGCCAAGAGACAGGGTATGAGACCCAGTACTTC. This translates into CASSQETGYETQYF.

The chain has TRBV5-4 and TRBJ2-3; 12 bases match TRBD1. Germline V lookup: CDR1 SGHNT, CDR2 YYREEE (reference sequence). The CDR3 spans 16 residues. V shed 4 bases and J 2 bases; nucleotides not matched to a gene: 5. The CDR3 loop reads CASSARDRGHTDTQYF. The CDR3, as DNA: TGTGCCAGCAGCGCCCGGGACAGGGGGCACACAGATACGCAGTATTTT.

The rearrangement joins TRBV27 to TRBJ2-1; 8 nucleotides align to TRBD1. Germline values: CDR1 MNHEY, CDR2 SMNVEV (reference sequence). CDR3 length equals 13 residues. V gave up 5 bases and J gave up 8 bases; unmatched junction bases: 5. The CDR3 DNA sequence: TGTGCCAGCAGTCCGGACAGGGTCTATGAGCAGTTCTTC. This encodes CASSPDRVYEQFF.

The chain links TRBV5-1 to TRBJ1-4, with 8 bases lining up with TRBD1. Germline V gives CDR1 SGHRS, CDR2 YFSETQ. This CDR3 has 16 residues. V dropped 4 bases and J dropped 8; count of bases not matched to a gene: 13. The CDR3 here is CASSPEGQGGGEKLFF. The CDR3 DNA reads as TGCGCCAGCAGCCCAGAAGGACAGGGAGGAGGGGAAAAACTGTTTTTT.

CDR3 protein: CASSEASGNTGELFF. The DNA for the CDR3 is TGTGCCAGCAGTGAAGCCTCAGGGAACACCGGGGAGCTGTTTTTT. This chain links TRBV6-1 with TRBJ2-2; no clear D gene. The CDR3 spans 15 residues. With 0 bases removed from V and 1 base from J, the gap between germline ends came to 6 bases. CDR1 MNHNS and CDR2 SASEGT come from the germline V gene.

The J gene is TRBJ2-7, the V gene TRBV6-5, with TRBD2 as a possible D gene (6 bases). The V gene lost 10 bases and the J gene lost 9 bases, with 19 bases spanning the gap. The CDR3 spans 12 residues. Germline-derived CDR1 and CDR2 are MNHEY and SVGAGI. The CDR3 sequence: CATQVGSSGQYF. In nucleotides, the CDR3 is TGTGCCACCCAAGTGGGCAGTAGCGGGCAGTACTTC.

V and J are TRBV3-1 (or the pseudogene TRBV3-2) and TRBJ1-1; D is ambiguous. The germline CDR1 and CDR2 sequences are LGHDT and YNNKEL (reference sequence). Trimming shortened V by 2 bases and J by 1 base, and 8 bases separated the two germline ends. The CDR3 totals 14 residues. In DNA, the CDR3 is TGTGCCAGCAGCCAACGTGTCGGGAACACTGAAGCTTTCTTT. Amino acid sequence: CASSQRVGNTEAFF.

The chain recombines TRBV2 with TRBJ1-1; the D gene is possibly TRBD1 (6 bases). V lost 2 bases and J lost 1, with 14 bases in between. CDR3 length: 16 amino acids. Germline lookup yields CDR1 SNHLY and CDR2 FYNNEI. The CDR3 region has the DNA TGTGCCAGCAGTGAAATAGTGGACAGCGGGAACACTGAAGCTTTCTTT. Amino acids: CASSEIVDSGNTEAFF.

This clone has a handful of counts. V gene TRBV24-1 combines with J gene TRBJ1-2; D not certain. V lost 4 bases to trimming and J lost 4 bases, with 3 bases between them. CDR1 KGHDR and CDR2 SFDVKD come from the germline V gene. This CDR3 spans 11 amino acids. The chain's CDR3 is CATSDSYGYTF. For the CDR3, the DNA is TGTGCCACCAGTGACAGCTATGGCTACACCTTC.